This T cell receptor beta chain is drawn from a study of shared clonotypes between healthy human individuals. In the study overall: Three CD4 naive, three CD4 memory, two CD8 naive and one CD8 memory plate were used per donor.

Sequenced by immunoSEQ multiplex PCR; TCRdb stores in-frame clones only, minus some. The sample yields some 2 million clones, just under 95% seen once. Germline V CDR1 and CDR2: SEHNR, FQNEAQ (reference sequence). The CDR3 has 15 amino acids. V dropped 1 base and J dropped 2 bases, with 9 bases sitting between them. A word on this clone: The antigen is unknown.

The study, taken as a whole, reports: Some naive CD4 clonotypes, around 4.7%, turned up in common across several donors.

In the naive CD8 group, cells lacked CD45RO and were positively selected for CCR7, so terminally differentiated effector memory CD45RA+ cells were left out. The sample taken for sequencing was naive CD8+ T cells sorted from blood. The chain is built from TRBV7-9 and TRBJ1-3; no clear D. This sequence was found in a man younger than 35 in good health. Here the CDR3 reads CASSLGGVAGNTIYF. CDR3 DNA sequence: TGTGCCAGCAGCTTAGGTGGGGTCGCTGGAAACACCATATATTTT.